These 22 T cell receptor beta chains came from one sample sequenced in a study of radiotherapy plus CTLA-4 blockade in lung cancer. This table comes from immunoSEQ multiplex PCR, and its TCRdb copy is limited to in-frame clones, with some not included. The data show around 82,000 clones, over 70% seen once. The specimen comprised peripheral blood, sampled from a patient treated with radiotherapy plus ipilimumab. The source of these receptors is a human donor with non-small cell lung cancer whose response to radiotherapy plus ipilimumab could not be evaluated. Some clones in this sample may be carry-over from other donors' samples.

DNA for the CDR3: TGCGCCAGCAGCCCCCCGGCAGGCGTTAATGAGCAGTTCTTC. The encoded protein is CASSPPAGVNEQFF. V is TRBV4-1 and J is TRBJ2-1, with D hard to call. With 4 bases removed from V and 7 bases from J, the gap between germline ends came to 14 bases. The CDR3 is 14 amino acids. CDR1 is MGHRA, CDR2 YSYEKL, per germline.

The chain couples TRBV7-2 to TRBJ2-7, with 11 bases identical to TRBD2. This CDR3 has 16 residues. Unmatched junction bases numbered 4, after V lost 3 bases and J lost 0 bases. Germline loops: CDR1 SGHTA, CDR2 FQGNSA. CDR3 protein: CASSFSGTSGSYEQYF. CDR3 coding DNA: TGTGCCAGCAGCTTTTCCGGGACTAGCGGCTCCTACGAGCAGTACTTC.

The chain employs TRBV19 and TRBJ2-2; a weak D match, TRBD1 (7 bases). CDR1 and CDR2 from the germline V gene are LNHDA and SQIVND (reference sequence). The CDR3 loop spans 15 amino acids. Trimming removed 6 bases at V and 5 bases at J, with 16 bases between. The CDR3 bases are TGTGCCAGTAGCCCCCAGGGGGGATTGACCGGGGAGCTGTTTTTT. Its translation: CASSPQGGLTGELFF.

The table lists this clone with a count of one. CDR3 protein: CASSLGQLQETQYF. CDR3 DNA: TGCGCCAGCAGCCTGGGACAGCTCCAAGAGACCCAGTACTTC. The gene calls are TRBV5-1 and TRBJ2-5; 7 nucleotides line up with TRBD1. Germline values: CDR1 SGHRS, CDR2 YFSETQ. Germline trimming cut 4 bases from V and 1 base from J; bases unmatched to any gene: 4. There are 14 residues in the CDR3.

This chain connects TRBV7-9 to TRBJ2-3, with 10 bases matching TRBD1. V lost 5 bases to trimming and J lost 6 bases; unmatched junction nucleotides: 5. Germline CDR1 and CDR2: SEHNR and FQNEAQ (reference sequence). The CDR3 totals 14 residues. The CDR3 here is CASSPGQGGDTQYF. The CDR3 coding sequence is TGTGCCAGCAGCCCCGGACAGGGGGGGGATACGCAGTATTTT.

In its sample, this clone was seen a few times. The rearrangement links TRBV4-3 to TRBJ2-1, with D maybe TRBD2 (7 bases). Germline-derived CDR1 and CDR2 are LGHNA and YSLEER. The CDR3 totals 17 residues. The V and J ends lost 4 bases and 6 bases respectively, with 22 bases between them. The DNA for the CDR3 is TGCGCCAGCAGCCCCGATGGGGGGGGGCCCTCGTCCAATGAGCAGTTCTTC. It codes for CASSPDGGGPSSNEQFF.

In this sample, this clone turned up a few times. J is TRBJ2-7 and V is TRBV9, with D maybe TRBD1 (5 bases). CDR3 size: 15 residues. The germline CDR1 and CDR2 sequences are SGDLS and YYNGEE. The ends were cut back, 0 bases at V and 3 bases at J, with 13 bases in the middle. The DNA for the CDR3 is TGTGCCAGCAGCGTAGGGGGCAGGGTAGTCTACGAGCAGTACTTC. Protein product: CASSVGGRVVYEQYF.

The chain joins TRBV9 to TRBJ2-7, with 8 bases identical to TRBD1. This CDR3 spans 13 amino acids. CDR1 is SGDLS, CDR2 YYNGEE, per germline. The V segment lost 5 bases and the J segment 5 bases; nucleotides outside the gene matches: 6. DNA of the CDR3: TGTGCCAGCAGTAACCCGGACAGGGACGAGCAGTACTTC. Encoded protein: CASSNPDRDEQYF.

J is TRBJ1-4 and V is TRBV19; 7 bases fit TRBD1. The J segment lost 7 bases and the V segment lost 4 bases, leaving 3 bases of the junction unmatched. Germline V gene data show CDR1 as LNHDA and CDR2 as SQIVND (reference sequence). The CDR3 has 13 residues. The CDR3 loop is CASSKQGGEKLFF. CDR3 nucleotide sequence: TGTGCCAGTAGTAAGCAGGGGGGTGAAAAACTGTTTTTT.

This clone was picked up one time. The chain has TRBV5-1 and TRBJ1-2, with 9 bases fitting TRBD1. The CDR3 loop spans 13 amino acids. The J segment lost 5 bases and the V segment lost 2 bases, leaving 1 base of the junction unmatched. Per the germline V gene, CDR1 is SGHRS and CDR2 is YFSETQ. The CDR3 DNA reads TGCGCCAGCAGCTTCGGGACAGGGTATGGCTACACCTTC. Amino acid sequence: CASSFGTGYGYTF.

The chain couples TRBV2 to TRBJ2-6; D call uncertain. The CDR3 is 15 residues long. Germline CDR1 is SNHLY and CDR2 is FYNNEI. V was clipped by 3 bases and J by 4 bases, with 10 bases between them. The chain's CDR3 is CASSDALPGANVLTF. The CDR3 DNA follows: TGTGCCAGCAGTGACGCGCTCCCCGGGGCCAACGTCCTGACTTTC.

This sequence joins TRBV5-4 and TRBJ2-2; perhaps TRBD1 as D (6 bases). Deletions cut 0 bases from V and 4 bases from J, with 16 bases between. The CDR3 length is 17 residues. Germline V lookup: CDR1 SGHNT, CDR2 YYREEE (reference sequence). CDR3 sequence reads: CASSLELRGRITGELFF. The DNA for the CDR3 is TGTGCCAGCAGCTTGGAGCTCAGGGGTAGAATCACCGGGGAGCTGTTTTTT.

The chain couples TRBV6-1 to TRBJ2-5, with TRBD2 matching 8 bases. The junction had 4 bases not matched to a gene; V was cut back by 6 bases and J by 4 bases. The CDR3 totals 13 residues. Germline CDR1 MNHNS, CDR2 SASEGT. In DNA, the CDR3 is TGTGCCAGCAGCCGGACTAGCCGAGAGACCCAGTACTTC. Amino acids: CASSRTSRETQYF.

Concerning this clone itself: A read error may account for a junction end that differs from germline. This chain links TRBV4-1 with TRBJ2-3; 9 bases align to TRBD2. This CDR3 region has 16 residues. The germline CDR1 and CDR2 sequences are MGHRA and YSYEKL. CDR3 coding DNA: TGCGCCAGCGGCCAACCCGCTAGCGGGGGCACAGATACGCAGTATTTT. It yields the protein CASGQPASGGTDTQYF.

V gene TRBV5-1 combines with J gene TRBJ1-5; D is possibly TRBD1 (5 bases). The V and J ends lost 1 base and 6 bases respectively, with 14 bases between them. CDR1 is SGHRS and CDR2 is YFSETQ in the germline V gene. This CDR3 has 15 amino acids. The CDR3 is CASSLSGGGGQPQHF. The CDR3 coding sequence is TGCGCCAGCAGCTTGTCGGGTGGGGGGGGTCAGCCCCAGCATTTT. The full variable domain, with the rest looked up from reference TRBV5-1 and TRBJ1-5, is KAGVTQTPRYLIKTRGQQVTLSCSPISGHRSVSWYQQTPGQGLQFLFEYFSETQRNKGNFPGRFSGRQFSNSRSEMNVSTLELGDSALYLCASSLSGGGGQPQHFGDGTRLSIL.

CDR3 nucleotides: TGCGCCAGCAGCTTCTTCGGGGTAGGGCGAACAACCTCTGGAAACACCATATATTTT. This sequence encodes CASSFFGVGRTTSGNTIYF. The V call is TRBV5-1, the J call TRBJ1-3; D ambiguous. This CDR3 contains 19 residues. V lost 2 bases and J 0 bases, leaving 21 bases between the germline ends. From germline, CDR1 is SGHRS and CDR2 YFSETQ.

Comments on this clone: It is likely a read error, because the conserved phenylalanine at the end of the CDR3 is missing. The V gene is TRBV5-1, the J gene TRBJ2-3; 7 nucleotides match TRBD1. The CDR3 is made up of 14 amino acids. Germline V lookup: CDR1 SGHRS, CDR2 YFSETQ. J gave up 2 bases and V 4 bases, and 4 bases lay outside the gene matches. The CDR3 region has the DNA TGCGCCAGCAGCCAAGGGGGCAACACAGATACGCAGTATCTT. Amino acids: CASSQGGNTDTQYL.

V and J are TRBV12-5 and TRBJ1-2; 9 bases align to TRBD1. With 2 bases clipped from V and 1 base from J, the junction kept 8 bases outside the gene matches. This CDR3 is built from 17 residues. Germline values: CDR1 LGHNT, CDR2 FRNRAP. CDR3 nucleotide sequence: TGTGCTAGTGGTTTGTTGGGACAGGGAACTCTTAACTATGGCTACACCTTC. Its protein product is CASGLLGQGTLNYGYTF.

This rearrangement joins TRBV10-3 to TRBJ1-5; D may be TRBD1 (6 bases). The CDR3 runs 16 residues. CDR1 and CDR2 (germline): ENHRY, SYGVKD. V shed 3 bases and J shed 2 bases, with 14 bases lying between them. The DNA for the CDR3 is TGTGCCATCAGTGACTCTCAGGGGATTCGCAATCAGCCCCAGCATTTT. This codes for CAISDSQGIRNQPQHF.

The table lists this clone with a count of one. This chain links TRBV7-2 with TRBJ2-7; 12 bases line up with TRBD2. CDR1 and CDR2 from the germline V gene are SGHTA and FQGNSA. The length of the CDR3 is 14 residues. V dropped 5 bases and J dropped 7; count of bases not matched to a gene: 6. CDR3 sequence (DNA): TGTGCCAGCAGCCCTAGCGGGGGGGCCTGGGAGCAGTACTTC. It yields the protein CASSPSGGAWEQYF.

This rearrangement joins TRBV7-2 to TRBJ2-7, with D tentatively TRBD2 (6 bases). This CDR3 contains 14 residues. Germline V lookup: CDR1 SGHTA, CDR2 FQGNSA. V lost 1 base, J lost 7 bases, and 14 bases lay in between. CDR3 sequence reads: CASSLGGRSSEQYF. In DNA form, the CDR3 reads TGTGCCAGCAGCTTAGGGGGGAGGTCTAGTGAGCAGTACTTC.

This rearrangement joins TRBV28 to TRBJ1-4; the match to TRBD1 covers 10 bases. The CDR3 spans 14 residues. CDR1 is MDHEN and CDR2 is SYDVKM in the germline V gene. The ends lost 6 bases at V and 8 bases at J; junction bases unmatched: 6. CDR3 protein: CASSLDRGHEKLFF. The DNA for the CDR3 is TGTGCCAGCAGCCTAGACAGGGGGCACGAAAAACTGTTTTTT.